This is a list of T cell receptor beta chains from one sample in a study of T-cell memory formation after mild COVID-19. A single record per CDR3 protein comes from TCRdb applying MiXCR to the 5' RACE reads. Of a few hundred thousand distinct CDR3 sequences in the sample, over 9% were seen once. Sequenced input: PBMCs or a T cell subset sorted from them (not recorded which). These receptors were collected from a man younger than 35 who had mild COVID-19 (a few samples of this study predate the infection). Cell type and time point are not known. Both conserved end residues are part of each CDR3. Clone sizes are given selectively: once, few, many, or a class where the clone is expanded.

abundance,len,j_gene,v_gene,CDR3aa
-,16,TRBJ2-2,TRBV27,CASSPRRSGGTGELFF
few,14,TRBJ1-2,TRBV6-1,CASYNRRDSYGYTF
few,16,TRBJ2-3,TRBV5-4,CASSSGTTSQGHTQYF
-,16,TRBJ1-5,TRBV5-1,CASSCIGQGCNQPQHF
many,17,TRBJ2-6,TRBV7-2,CASSWGQGLSGANVLTF
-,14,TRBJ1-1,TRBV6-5,CASKPFRANTEAFF
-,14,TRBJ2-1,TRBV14,CASSPRGLYNEQFF
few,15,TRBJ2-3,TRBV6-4,CASSELAGEIDTQYF
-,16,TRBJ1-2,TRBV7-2,CASSPAGTGRPYSYTF
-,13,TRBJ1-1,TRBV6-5,CASSQLGQAGAFF